This T cell receptor (beta chain) stems from a study of cytotoxic CD8 clonotypes in ibrutinib-treated CLL. Genomic DNA (around 2 micrograms) was obtained from cryopreserved PBMCs for construction of TCR beta libraries. TCRdb keeps only in-frame clones here, not all; method: immunoSEQ multiplex PCR. The sample lists 250,000 to 350,000 clones; 76% were seen once. This CDR3 is 14 amino acids long. Germline CDR1 reads SGHRS; CDR2 reads YFSETQ. The V gene lost 6 bases and the J gene lost 3 bases, with 15 bases spanning the gap. The TCR sequence derives from a human donor with chronic lymphocytic leukemia. Sequenced here: PBMCs, sampled at disease progression, from a patient treated with ibrutinib. The J gene is TRBJ1-1, the V gene TRBV5-1; D perhaps matches TRBD1 (5 bases). The CDR3 loop is CASTSGVVDTEAFF. CDR3 coding DNA: TGCGCCAGCACCTCGGGGGTCGTCGACACTGAAGCTTTCTTT.